Each of the 25 T cell receptor beta chains below was sequenced from the same sample in a study of blood T cell repertoires in COVID-19. Using immunoSEQ multiplex PCR, the repertoire was profiled, and TCRdb retains in-frame clones only, with some absent. This repertoire shows about 250,000 clones, over 70% found once; its top ten account for 27%. The sequenced sample was peripheral blood. The receptor source for this set is a man aged 35-49 years with acute or convalescent COVID-19.

The J gene is TRBJ2-2, the V gene TRBV4-3; tentative D call: TRBD2 (6 bases). The germline gives CDR1 LGHNA, CDR2 YSLEER. The germline V and J ends were trimmed by 4 bases and 6 bases, with 21 bases remaining between them. This CDR3 is built from 17 residues. Here the CDR3 reads CASSRGEAAGNSGELFF. CDR3 coding DNA: TGCGCCAGCAGCCGGGGGGAGGCGGCAGGGAATTCCGGGGAGCTGTTTTTT.

The V call is TRBV7-6, the J call TRBJ1-1; D is uncertain. CDR3 length equals 15 residues. CDR1 and CDR2 (germline): SGHVS, FNYEAQ. Trimming took 5 bases from V and 1 from J, leaving 14 bases between them. In DNA, the CDR3 is TGTGCCAGCAGCGCCTTACAGATCGCGAACACTGAAGCTTTCTTT. This gives the protein CASSALQIANTEAFF.

V and J are TRBV5-4 and TRBJ2-7; no firm D call. The germline CDR1 and CDR2 sequences are SGHNT and YYREEE (reference sequence). This CDR3 contains 15 residues. Trimming removed 2 bases from V and 3 bases from J, with 15 bases in between. The CDR3 loop is CASSFNPAEFYEQYF. The CDR3 bases are TGTGCCAGCAGCTTCAACCCCGCGGAGTTCTACGAGCAGTACTTC. Drawing the rest from reference TRBV5-4 and TRBJ2-7, the complete variable domain is ETGVTQSPTHLIKTRGQQVTLRCSSQSGHNTVSWYQQALGQGPQFIFQYYREEENGRGNFPPRFSGLQFPNYSSELNVNALELDDSALYLCASSFNPAEFYEQYFGPGTRLTVT.

V is TRBV10-1 and J is TRBJ2-5; 8 bases fit TRBD2. The V gene end was trimmed by 1 base and the J gene end by 4 bases; junction bases not matched to a gene: 5. Germline CDR1 and CDR2: WNHNN and SYGVQD (reference sequence). The length of the CDR3 is 15 residues. Here the CDR3 reads CASSELAGRVETQYF. The CDR3 bases are TGCGCCAGCAGTGAGTTAGCGGGACGGGTAGAGACCCAGTACTTC.

The chain couples TRBV9 to TRBJ2-7, with unresolved D. There are 14 residues in the CDR3. CDR1 SGDLS and CDR2 YYNGEE come from the germline V gene. Between the trimmed V and J ends, which lost 2 bases and 3 bases, there was a span of 12 bases. This CDR3 is CASSVLSVDYEQYF. Here the CDR3 DNA reads TGTGCCAGCAGCGTCTTGAGCGTAGACTACGAGCAGTACTTC.

The J gene is TRBJ1-4, the V gene TRBV29-1; a possible D gene is TRBD1 (5 bases). Germline CDR1 and CDR2: SQVTM and ANQGSEA. V was pared by 2 bases and J by 8 bases, with 12 bases between. The CDR3 is made up of 13 amino acids. In DNA, the CDR3 is TGCAGCGTTGAACCCAGGGCGGGGGAAAAACTGTTTTTT. Its translation is CSVEPRAGEKLFF.

This clone appeared a single time. V is TRBV29-1 and J is TRBJ1-1; D gene uncertain. Trimming removed 5 bases from V and 6 bases from J, with 4 bases in between. The length of the CDR3 is 9 residues. The germline V gene has CDR1 SQVTM and CDR2 ANQGSEA. The CDR3 DNA follows: TGCAGCGTTTCTGCTGAAGCTTTCTTT. Encoded protein: CSVSAEAFF. The full variable domain, with the rest looked up from reference TRBV29-1 and TRBJ1-1, is SAVISQKPSRDICQRGTSLTIQCQVDSQVTMMFWYRQQPGQSLTLIATANQGSEATYESGFVIDKFPISRPNLTFSTLTVSNMSPEDSSIYLCSVSAEAFFGQGTRLTVV.

This chain connects TRBV4-2 to TRBJ2-1; 16 bases map to TRBD2. The length of the CDR3 is 18 residues. The ends lost 8 bases at V and 2 bases at J; junction bases unmatched: 9. Germline values: CDR1 LGHNA, CDR2 YNFKEQ. The CDR3 here is CASLKGLAGGETYNEQFF. The CDR3, as DNA: TGTGCCAGCTTGAAGGGACTAGCGGGAGGGGAGACCTACAATGAGCAGTTCTTC.

The V call is TRBV29-1, the J call TRBJ1-2; D possibly corresponds to TRBD1 (6 bases). V dropped 5 bases and J dropped 4 bases, with 11 bases sitting between them. Germline V gives CDR1 SQVTM, CDR2 ANQGSEA. The CDR3 totals 12 residues. As DNA, the CDR3 is TGCAGCGTTTCCCCGGACAGCTATGGCTACACCTTC. Its protein product is CSVSPDSYGYTF. Based on the CDR3 plus reference TRBV29-1 and TRBJ1-2, the full variable domain is SAVISQKPSRDICQRGTSLTIQCQVDSQVTMMFWYRQQPGQSLTLIATANQGSEATYESGFVIDKFPISRPNLTFSTLTVSNMSPEDSSIYLCSVSPDSYGYTFGSGTRLTVV.

This chain joins TRBV2 and TRBJ1-2; tentative D call: TRBD1 (5 bases). This CDR3 is 15 amino acids long. Germline V gene sequence: CDR1 SNHLY, CDR2 FYNNEI. Trimming shortened V by 3 bases and J by 7 bases, and 18 bases separated the two germline ends. The chain's CDR3 is CASSEAQGIRRGYTF. CDR3 in DNA: TGTGCCAGCAGTGAGGCCCAGGGAATCCGTCGTGGCTACACCTTC.

This rearrangement joins TRBV7-6 to TRBJ2-7, with 9 bases matching TRBD2. Looked up from germline, CDR1 is SGHVS and CDR2 is FNYEAQ. The CDR3 extends over 16 amino acids. V lost 3 bases, J lost 0 bases, and 6 bases stayed unmatched. CDR3 sequence (DNA): TGTGCCAGCAGCTTGCGGGCTAGCGGGAACTCCTACGAGCAGTACTTC. It yields the protein CASSLRASGNSYEQYF.

The chain links TRBV2 to TRBJ1-2; 7 bases map to TRBD1. The length of the CDR3 is 16 residues. In germline, CDR1 is SNHLY, CDR2 FYNNEI. The V segment lost 7 bases and the J segment 5 bases; nucleotides outside the gene matches: 16. CDR3 loop: CASTAPTAYRGYGYTF. The CDR3 bases are TGTGCCAGCACCGCACCGACAGCCTACAGGGGTTATGGCTACACCTTC.

This chain uses TRBV6-6 with TRBJ1-6, with 9 positions matching TRBD1. Germline CDR1 MNHNY, CDR2 SVGAGI (reference sequence). J gave up 7 bases and V 2 bases, and 0 bases lay outside the gene matches. The CDR3 has 14 amino acids. CDR3 sequence: CASSYGTGNSPLHF. The CDR3 bases are TGTGCCAGCAGTTACGGGACAGGGAATTCACCCCTCCACTTT.

The genes are TRBV7-6 and TRBJ2-1, with 10 bases aligning to TRBD2. V dropped 2 bases and J dropped 8; count of bases not matched to a gene: 9. The CDR3 totals 16 residues. Germline-derived CDR1 and CDR2 are SGHVS and FNYEAQ. CDR3 bases: TGTGCCAGCAGCTTACCGCGGCTAGCGGGAGATGATGAGCAGTTCTTC. It codes for CASSLPRLAGDDEQFF.

This chain connects TRBV30 to TRBJ1-6; D ambiguous. CDR1 is GTSNPN, CDR2 SVGIG, per germline (reference sequence). CDR3 length: 16 residues. V was shortened by 1 base and J by 0 bases, with 10 bases between the two germline ends. CDR3 bases: TGTGCCTGGAGTGCTAAATCGAGCTCCTATAATTCACCCCTCCACTTT. This gives the protein CAWSAKSSSYNSPLHF. Complete variable domain (other parts from reference TRBV30 and TRBJ1-6): SQTIHQWPATLVQPVGSPLSLECTVEGTSNPNLYWYRQAAGRGLQLLFYSVGIGQISSEVPQNLSASRPQDRQFILSSKKLLLSDSGFYLCAWSAKSSSYNSPLHFGNGTRLTVT.

The chain is built from TRBV9 and TRBJ1-2; TRBD1 matches 7 bases. CDR1 is SGDLS and CDR2 is YYNGEE in the germline V gene. The CDR3 is 15 amino acids. Trimming removed 3 bases from V and 0 bases from J; junction bases left unmatched: 5. Written as DNA, the CDR3 is TGTGCCAGCAGCGCAGAGGGGGCAACTAACTATGGCTACACCTTC. Residues: CASSAEGATNYGYTF.

This chain connects TRBV2 to TRBJ1-6, with D maybe TRBD1 (5 bases). Trimming removed 11 bases at V and 7 bases at J, with 15 bases between. The germline gives CDR1 SNHLY, CDR2 FYNNEI. The CDR3 loop spans 13 amino acids. The CDR3 loop is CAGHRVWNSPLHF. The CDR3 DNA follows: TGTGCCGGACACAGAGTATGGAATTCACCCCTCCACTTT.

The chain carries TRBV5-1 and TRBJ2-1; 14 positions agree with TRBD2. Germline lookup yields CDR1 SGHRS and CDR2 YFSETQ. J was trimmed by 7 bases and V by 2 bases; bases with no gene match: 8. The CDR3 has 17 residues. DNA for the CDR3: TGCGCCAGCAGCTTACCGGGACTAGCGGGAGCTGGAAATGAGCAGTTCTTC. This translates into CASSLPGLAGAGNEQFF.

This clone was counted once. The chain couples TRBV20-1 to TRBJ2-1; D unclear. CDR1 is DFQATT and CDR2 is SNEGSKA in the germline V gene (reference sequence). This CDR3 is 10 amino acids long. Trimming cost V 8 bases and J 7 bases, with 9 bases left between them. The CDR3 sequence: CSTGRNEQFF. The CDR3 DNA reads TGCAGTACCGGTAGAAATGAGCAGTTCTTC.

V is TRBV11-2 and J is TRBJ2-5; D is unresolved. CDR1 is SGHAT and CDR2 is FQNNGV in the germline V gene. The CDR3 covers 11 residues. Trimming took 5 bases from V and 5 from J, leaving 6 bases between them. CDR3 loop: CASSQKETQYF. CDR3 nucleotide sequence: TGTGCCAGCAGCCAGAAGGAGACCCAGTACTTC.

This chain connects TRBV19 to TRBJ2-5; TRBD2 matches 12 bases. The germline CDR1 and CDR2 sequences are LNHDA and SQIVND (reference sequence). The CDR3 is 14 residues long. Losses at the gene ends were 6 bases for V and 2 bases for J; bases not matched to a gene: 1. CDR3 nucleotide sequence: TGTGCCAGTAGCGGACTAGCGGGGCAAGAGACCCAGTACTTC. Its protein product is CASSGLAGQETQYF.

The chain carries TRBV7-2 and TRBJ2-4; TRBD2 aligns across 16 bases. Per the germline V gene, CDR1 is SGHTA and CDR2 is FQGNSA. The CDR3 length is 15 residues. The V and J ends lost 5 bases and 8 bases, in that order; junction bases with no gene match: 3. Here the CDR3 reads CASSPGLAGGHIQYF. In DNA form, the CDR3 reads TGTGCCAGCAGCCCGGGACTAGCGGGAGGGCACATTCAGTACTTC.

In this sample, this clone turned up a few times. The chain is built from TRBV24-1 and TRBJ2-3; D call uncertain. CDR3 length: 13 residues. The germline V and J ends were trimmed by 6 bases and 3 bases, with 9 bases remaining between them. Germline CDR1 reads KGHDR; CDR2 reads SFDVKD. CDR3: CATSQSRTDTQYF. For the CDR3, the DNA is TGTGCCACCAGTCAATCGAGAACAGATACGCAGTATTTT.

V is TRBV7-8 and J is TRBJ2-1; 7 nucleotides agree with TRBD2. This CDR3 region has 14 residues. V dropped 1 base and J dropped 4; count of bases not matched to a gene: 1. Germline CDR1 and CDR2: SGHVS and FQNEAQ. CDR3 loop: CASSLGEGYNEQFF. The CDR3 coding sequence is TGTGCCAGCAGCTTAGGGGAGGGATACAATGAGCAGTTCTTC. Looking up the rest from reference TRBV7-8 and TRBJ2-1 gives the full variable domain: GAGVSQSPRYKVAKRGQDVALRCDPISGHVSLFWYQQALGQGPEFLTYFQNEAQLDKSGLPSDRFFAERPEGSVSTLKIQRTQQEDSAVYLCASSLGEGYNEQFFGPGTRLTVL.

The sample holds a few counts of this clone. The rearrangement joins TRBV5-5 to TRBJ1-2, with D maybe TRBD1 (5 bases). Germline CDR1 reads SGHKS; CDR2 reads YYEKEE (reference sequence). V was shortened by 0 bases and J by 2 bases, with 11 bases between the two germline ends. The CDR3 totals 15 residues. CDR3 residues: CASSLDWGLNYGYTF. In DNA, the CDR3 is TGTGCCAGCAGCTTGGATTGGGGCTTGAACTATGGCTACACCTTC.